This T cell receptor (beta chain) stems from a study of blood T cell repertoires in COVID-19. Across the study: COVID-19 samples from acute and convalescent phases originated in the United States, Italy and Spain. T cells, B-cell-depleted T cells, or PBMCs supplied cDNA or gDNA.

This clone was seen once. The CDR3 consists of 14 residues. Germline CDR1 and CDR2: LNHDA and SQIVND (reference sequence). V was clipped by 4 bases and J by 0 bases; unmatched bases: 2. Methods used by the authors: Amplification of reference gene primers was used by the study to estimate nucleated cell counts. TCRdb's table, derived via immunoSEQ multiplex PCR, lists solely in-frame clones and lacks some. Clone size and V and J calls were adopted from that table, with D and trimming inferred from the DNA. The sample lists approximately 62,000 clones, 70% to 90% occurring once. The clonotype comes from a man aged 80 or over with acute or convalescent COVID-19. This chain joins TRBV19 and TRBJ2-7, with 8 bases lining up with TRBD2. Sequencing was carried out using peripheral blood. CDR3 residues: CASSNSGVSYEQYF. CDR3 DNA: TGTGCCAGTAGTAATAGCGGGGTCTCCTACGAGCAGTACTTC.